A selection of T cell receptor beta chains follows, all from one sample in a study of sequential checkpoint blockade in melanoma. Some clones are missing from TCRdb's copy, which holds only in-frame ones; the method was immunoSEQ multiplex PCR. Among around 20,000 clones listed, more than 60% were seen once. The sample consisted of CD8+ T cells sorted from blood (inferred from file names), taken from a patient given nivolumab and ipilimumab in sequence. Receptors originate from a human donor with melanoma. Each CDR3 is given with its conserved first and last residue. D genes are given only for firm matches. Some rows have no size entry. The others give once, few or many, or a class for an expanded clone.

V gene: TRBV5-6
clone size: once
J gene: TRBJ1-2
D gene: NA
CDR3 protein: CASSYQGGYGYTF
CDR3 DNA: TGTGCCAGCAGTTACCAGGGTGGGTATGGCTACACCTTC

V gene: TRBV11-2
clone size: once
J gene: TRBJ2-7
D gene: NA
CDR3 protein: CASSPGSGVYEQYF
CDR3 DNA: TGTGCCAGCAGCCCCGGTTCGGGAGTCTACGAGCAGTACTTC

V gene: TRBV18
clone size: NA
J gene: TRBJ2-7
D gene: TRBD1
CDR3 protein: CASSPGDRGGYEQYF
CDR3 DNA: TGTGCCAGCTCACCTGGAGACAGGGGAGGCTACGAGCAGTACTTC

V gene: TRBV2
clone size: NA
J gene: TRBJ2-1
D gene: TRBD1
CDR3 protein: CASSERGTGLNEQFF
CDR3 DNA: TGTGCCAGCAGTGAAAGGGGGACAGGTCTCAATGAGCAGTTCTTC

V gene: TRBV4-2
clone size: few
J gene: TRBJ2-7
D gene: TRBD2
CDR3 protein: CASSQVAGATYEQYF
CDR3 DNA: TGTGCCAGCAGCCAGGTAGCGGGGGCCACCTACGAGCAGTACTTC

V gene: TRBV4-2
clone size: NA
J gene: TRBJ1-4
D gene: NA
CDR3 protein: CASSQGLNEKLFF
CDR3 DNA: TGTGCCAGCAGCCAAGGTCTTAATGAAAAACTGTTTTTT

V gene: TRBV27
clone size: NA
J gene: TRBJ2-7
D gene: NA
CDR3 protein: CASSLTGNGEQYF
CDR3 DNA: TGTGCCAGCAGTTTAACCGGGAACGGCGAGCAGTACTTC

V gene: TRBV7-9
clone size: few
J gene: TRBJ2-7
D gene: NA
CDR3 protein: CASSIAQGPSYEQYF
CDR3 DNA: TGTGCCAGCAGCATAGCACAGGGTCCTTCCTACGAGCAGTACTTC

V gene: TRBV29-1
clone size: NA
J gene: TRBJ1-5
D gene: TRBD1
CDR3 protein: CSVGGDRGWGNNSNQPQHF
CDR3 DNA: TGCAGCGTGGGGGGGGACAGGGGTTGGGGGAATAATAGCAATCAGCCCCAGCATTTT

V gene: TRBV5-1
clone size: once
J gene: TRBJ1-3
D gene: TRBD1
CDR3 protein: CASSLNRGQAGNTIYF
CDR3 DNA: TGCGCCAGCAGCTTAAACAGGGGACAGGCTGGAAACACCATATATTTT

V gene: TRBV28
clone size: NA
J gene: TRBJ1-2
D gene: TRBD1
CDR3 protein: CASSSVDRALYYGGYTF
CDR3 DNA: TGTGCCAGCAGTTCAGTGGACAGGGCTTTATACTATGGGGGCTACACCTTC

V gene: TRBV19
clone size: NA
J gene: TRBJ1-1
D gene: TRBD1
CDR3 protein: CASRPDRAPSGEAFF
CDR3 DNA: TGTGCCAGCCGCCCTGACAGGGCTCCATCGGGGGAAGCTTTCTTT

V gene: TRBV5-3
clone size: NA
J gene: TRBJ1-2
D gene: NA
CDR3 protein: CASSRQEAYGYTF
CDR3 DNA: TGTGCCAGCAGCCGACAGGAGGCCTATGGCTACACCTTC

V gene: TRBV6-1
clone size: NA
J gene: TRBJ2-7
D gene: NA
CDR3 protein: CASSNQGVVYEQYF
CDR3 DNA: TGTGCCAGCAGTAATCAGGGTGTCGTGTACGAGCAGTACTTC

V gene: TRBV5-5
clone size: NA
J gene: TRBJ2-7
D gene: NA
CDR3 protein: CASSLIPPREQYF
CDR3 DNA: TGTGCCAGCAGCTTGATTCCACCCCGGGAGCAGTACTTC

V gene: TRBV2
clone size: NA
J gene: TRBJ2-7
D gene: NA
CDR3 protein: CASSEARTSSSYEQYF
CDR3 DNA: TGTGCCAGCAGTGAAGCGCGGACTTCCAGCTCCTACGAGCAGTACTTC

V gene: TRBV27
clone size: NA
J gene: TRBJ1-1
D gene: TRBD1
CDR3 protein: CASSTGTGVNTEAFF
CDR3 DNA: TGTGCCAGCAGTACCGGGACAGGGGTGAACACTGAAGCTTTCTTT

V gene: TRBV7-9
clone size: few
J gene: TRBJ1-5
D gene: TRBD1
CDR3 protein: CASSPWTGENDQPQHF
CDR3 DNA: TGTGCCAGCAGCCCTTGGACAGGGGAGAATGATCAGCCCCAGCATTTT

V gene: TRBV5-1
clone size: once
J gene: TRBJ2-7
D gene: NA
CDR3 protein: CASSLGVSSSYEQYF
CDR3 DNA: TGCGCCAGCAGCTTGGGTGTCTCTAGCTCCTACGAGCAGTACTTC

V gene: TRBV30
clone size: NA
J gene: TRBJ2-7
D gene: NA
CDR3 protein: CAWREEPGYEQYF
CDR3 DNA: TGTGCCTGGAGAGAGGAGCCTGGGTACGAGCAGTACTTC

V gene: TRBV27
clone size: NA
J gene: TRBJ1-1
D gene: NA
CDR3 protein: CASSTLRTVRGNTEAFF
CDR3 DNA: TGTGCCAGCAGTACCCTCCGGACAGTCAGGGGGAACACTGAAGCTTTCTTT

V gene: TRBV27
clone size: NA
J gene: TRBJ2-7
D gene: NA
CDR3 protein: CASSPATGLSSYEQYF
CDR3 DNA: TGTGCCAGCAGTCCCGCGACAGGCCTAAGCTCCTACGAGCAGTACTTC

V gene: TRBV4-1
clone size: NA
J gene: TRBJ2-3
D gene: TRBD1
CDR3 protein: CASSQSGQGTDTQYF
CDR3 DNA: TGCGCCAGCAGCCAATCCGGACAGGGCACAGATACGCAGTATTTT

V gene: TRBV6-5
clone size: few
J gene: TRBJ1-1
D gene: NA
CDR3 protein: CASSYRAGIRTEAFF
CDR3 DNA: TGTGCCAGCAGTTATAGGGCAGGGATAAGGACTGAAGCTTTCTTT

V gene: TRBV28
clone size: NA
J gene: TRBJ2-7
D gene: TRBD2
CDR3 protein: CASTTLGLAGDGQYF
CDR3 DNA: TGTGCCAGCACAACCCTCGGACTAGCGGGAGACGGGCAGTACTTC

V gene: TRBV13
clone size: NA
J gene: TRBJ1-2
D gene: NA
CDR3 protein: CASSLAGEGYTF
CDR3 DNA: TGTGCCAGCAGCTTAGCGGGGGAGGGCTACACCTTC

V gene: TRBV6-5
clone size: NA
J gene: TRBJ1-2
D gene: TRBD1
CDR3 protein: CASSQGTGGYTF
CDR3 DNA: TGTGCCAGCAGTCAGGGGACAGGAGGCTACACCTTC

V gene: TRBV9
clone size: NA
J gene: TRBJ2-2
D gene: TRBD2
CDR3 protein: CASSTGLLSGSGGELFF
CDR3 DNA: TGTGCCAGCAGCACCGGACTATTAAGCGGGAGCGGCGGGGAGCTGTTTTTT

V gene: TRBV5-1
clone size: once
J gene: TRBJ1-4
D gene: NA
CDR3 protein: CASSRGGEKLFF
CDR3 DNA: TGCGCCAGCAGCAGGGGTGGTGAAAAACTGTTTTTT

V gene: TRBV19
clone size: few
J gene: TRBJ2-7
D gene: NA
CDR3 protein: CASSITPEYEQYF
CDR3 DNA: TGTGCCAGTAGTATAACCCCTGAGTACGAGCAGTACTTC

V gene: TRBV7-9
clone size: few
J gene: TRBJ1-2
D gene: NA
CDR3 protein: CASEEKANYGYTF
CDR3 DNA: TGTGCCAGCGAGGAAAAGGCTAACTATGGCTACACCTTC